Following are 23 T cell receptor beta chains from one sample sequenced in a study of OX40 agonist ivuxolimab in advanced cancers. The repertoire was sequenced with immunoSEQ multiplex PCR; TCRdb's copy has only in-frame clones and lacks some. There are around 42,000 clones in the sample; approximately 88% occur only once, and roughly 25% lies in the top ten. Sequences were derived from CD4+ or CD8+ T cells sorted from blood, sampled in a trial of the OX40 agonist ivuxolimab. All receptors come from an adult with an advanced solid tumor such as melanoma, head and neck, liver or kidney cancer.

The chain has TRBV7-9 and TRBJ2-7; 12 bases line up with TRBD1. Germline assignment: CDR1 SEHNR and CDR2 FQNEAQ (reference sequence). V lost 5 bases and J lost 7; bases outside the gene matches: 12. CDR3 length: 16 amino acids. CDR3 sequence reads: CASSAGQGASTGEQYF. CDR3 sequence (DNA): TGTGCCAGCAGCGCGGGACAGGGGGCGTCCACGGGGGAGCAGTACTTC.

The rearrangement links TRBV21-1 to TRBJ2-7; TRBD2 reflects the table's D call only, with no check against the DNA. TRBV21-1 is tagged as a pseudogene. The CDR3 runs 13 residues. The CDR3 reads CASSGRVTYEQYF. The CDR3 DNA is TGTGCCAGCAGCGGGAGGGTAACCTACGAGCAGTACTTC.

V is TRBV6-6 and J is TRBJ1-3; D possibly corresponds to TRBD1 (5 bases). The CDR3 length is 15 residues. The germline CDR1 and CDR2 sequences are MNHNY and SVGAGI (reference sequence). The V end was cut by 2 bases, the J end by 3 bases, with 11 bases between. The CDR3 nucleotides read TGTGCCAGCAGTTACCCCCAGGGAAATGGAAACACCATATATTTT. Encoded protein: CASSYPQGNGNTIYF.

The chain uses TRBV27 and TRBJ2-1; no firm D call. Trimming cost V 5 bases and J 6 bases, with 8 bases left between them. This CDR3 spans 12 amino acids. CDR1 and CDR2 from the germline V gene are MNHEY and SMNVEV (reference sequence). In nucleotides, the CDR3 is TGTGCCAGCAGTCCTAGTGTCAATGAGCAGTTCTTC. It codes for CASSPSVNEQFF.

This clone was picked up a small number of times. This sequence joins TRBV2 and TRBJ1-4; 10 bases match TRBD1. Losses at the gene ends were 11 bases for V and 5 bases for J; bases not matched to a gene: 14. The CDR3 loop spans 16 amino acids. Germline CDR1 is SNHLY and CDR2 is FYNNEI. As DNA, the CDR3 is TGTGCCTGGGCCCCCGGGACAGGGGCTTTAAATGAAAAACTGTTTTTT. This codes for CAWAPGTGALNEKLFF.

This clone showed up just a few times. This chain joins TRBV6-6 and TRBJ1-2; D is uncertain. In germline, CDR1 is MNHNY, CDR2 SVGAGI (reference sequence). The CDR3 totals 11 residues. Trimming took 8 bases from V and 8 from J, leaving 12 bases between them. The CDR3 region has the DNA TGTGCCAGCGGCAACCCCCTAGGCTACACCTTC. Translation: CASGNPLGYTF.

CDR3 region: CASSLSPGASYEQYF. The CDR3 DNA follows: TGTGCCAGCAGTTTGTCTCCGGGAGCCTCCTACGAGCAGTACTTC. This chain links TRBV28 with TRBJ2-7, with D tentatively TRBD2 (6 bases). V dropped 3 bases and J dropped 0 bases, with 12 bases sitting between them. This CDR3 region has 15 residues. Germline CDR1 is MDHEN and CDR2 is SYDVKM.

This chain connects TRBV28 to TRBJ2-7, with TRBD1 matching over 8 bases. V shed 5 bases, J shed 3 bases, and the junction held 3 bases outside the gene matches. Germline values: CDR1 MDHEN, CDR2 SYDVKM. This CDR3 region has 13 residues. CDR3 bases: TGTGCCAGCAGTCGGGACAGGTACTACGAGCAGTACTTC. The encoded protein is CASSRDRYYEQYF.

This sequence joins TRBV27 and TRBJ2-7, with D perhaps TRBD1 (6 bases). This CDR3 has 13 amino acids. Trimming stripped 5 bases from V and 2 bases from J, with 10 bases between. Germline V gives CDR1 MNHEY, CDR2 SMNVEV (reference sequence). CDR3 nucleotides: TGTGCCAGCAGTCTTGGACAGCCCTACGAGCAGTACTTC. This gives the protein CASSLGQPYEQYF.

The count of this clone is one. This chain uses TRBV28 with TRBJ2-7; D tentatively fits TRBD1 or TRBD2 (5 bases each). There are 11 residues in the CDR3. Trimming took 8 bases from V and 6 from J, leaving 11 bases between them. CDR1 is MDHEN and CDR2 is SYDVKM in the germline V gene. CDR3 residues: CASALGAEQYF. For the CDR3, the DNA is TGTGCCAGCGCCCTCGGGGCCGAGCAGTACTTC.

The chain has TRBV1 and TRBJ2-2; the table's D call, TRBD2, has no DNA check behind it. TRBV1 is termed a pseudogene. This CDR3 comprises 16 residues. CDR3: CTSSQDQRERNGELFF. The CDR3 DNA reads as TGCACCAGCAGCCAAGATCAGCGGGAGCGGAACGGGGAGCTGTTTTTT.

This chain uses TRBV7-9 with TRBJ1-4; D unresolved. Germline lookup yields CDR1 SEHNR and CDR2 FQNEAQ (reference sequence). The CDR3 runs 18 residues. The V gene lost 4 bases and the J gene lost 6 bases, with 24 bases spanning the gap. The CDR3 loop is CASSSPGLVRVVDEKLFF. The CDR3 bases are TGTGCCAGCAGCTCTCCAGGTCTGGTACGGGTCGTCGATGAAAAACTGTTTTTT.

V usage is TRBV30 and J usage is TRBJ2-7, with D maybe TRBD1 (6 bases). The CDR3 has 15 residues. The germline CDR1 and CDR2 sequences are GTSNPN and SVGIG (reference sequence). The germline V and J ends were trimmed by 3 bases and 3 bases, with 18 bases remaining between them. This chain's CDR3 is CAWSPSLTRGYEQYF. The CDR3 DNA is TGTGCCTGGAGCCCCTCATTGACCAGGGGCTACGAGCAGTACTTC. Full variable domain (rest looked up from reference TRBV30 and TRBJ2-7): SQTIHQWPATLVQPVGSPLSLECTVEGTSNPNLYWYRQAAGRGLQLLFYSVGIGQISSEVPQNLSASRPQDRQFILSSKKLLLSDSGFYLCAWSPSLTRGYEQYFGPGTRLTVT.

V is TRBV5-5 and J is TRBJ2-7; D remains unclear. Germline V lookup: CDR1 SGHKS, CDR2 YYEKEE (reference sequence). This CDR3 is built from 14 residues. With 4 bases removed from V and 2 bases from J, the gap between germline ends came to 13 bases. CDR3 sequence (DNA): TGTGCCAGCAGCCCACTCTACAACACCTACGAGCAGTACTTC. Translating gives CASSPLYNTYEQYF. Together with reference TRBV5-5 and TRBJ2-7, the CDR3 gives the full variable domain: DAGVTQSPTHLIKTRGQQVTLRCSPISGHKSVSWYQQVLGQGPQFIFQYYEKEERGRGNFPDRFSARQFPNYSSELNVNALLLGDSALYLCASSPLYNTYEQYFGPGTRLTVT.

In DNA form, the CDR3 reads TGTGCCAGCAGTTTGACAGGGCAAGCGAACACTGAAGCTTTCTTT. Residues: CASSLTGQANTEAFF. This chain uses TRBV28 with TRBJ1-1; 7 bases are shared with TRBD1. The CDR3 has 15 amino acids. CDR1 MDHEN and CDR2 SYDVKM come from the germline V gene. V lost 3 bases, J lost 1 base, and 5 bases stayed unmatched.

The chain's CDR3 is CASSYADGAGNEQYF. The CDR3 DNA is TGTGCCAGCAGTTACGCCGACGGGGCAGGAAACGAGCAGTACTTC. V usage is TRBV6-6 and J usage is TRBJ2-7; D is possibly TRBD1 or TRBD2 (5 bases each). Germline CDR1 and CDR2: MNHNY and SVGAGI (reference sequence). Trimming took 2 bases from V and 5 from J, leaving 16 bases between them. The CDR3 consists of 15 residues.

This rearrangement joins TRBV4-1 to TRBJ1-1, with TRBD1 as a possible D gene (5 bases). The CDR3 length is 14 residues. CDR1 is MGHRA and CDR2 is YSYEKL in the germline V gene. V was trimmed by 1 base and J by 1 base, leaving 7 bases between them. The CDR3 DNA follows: TGCGCCAGCAGCCAAGCGGACAAGAACACTGAAGCTTTCTTT. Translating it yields CASSQADKNTEAFF.

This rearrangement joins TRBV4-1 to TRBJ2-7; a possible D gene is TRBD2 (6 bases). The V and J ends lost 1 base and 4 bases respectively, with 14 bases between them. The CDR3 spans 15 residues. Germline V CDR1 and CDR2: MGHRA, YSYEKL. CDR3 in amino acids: CASSQGYGGAYEQYF. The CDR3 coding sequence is TGCGCCAGCAGCCAAGGATACGGGGGTGCGTACGAGCAGTACTTC.

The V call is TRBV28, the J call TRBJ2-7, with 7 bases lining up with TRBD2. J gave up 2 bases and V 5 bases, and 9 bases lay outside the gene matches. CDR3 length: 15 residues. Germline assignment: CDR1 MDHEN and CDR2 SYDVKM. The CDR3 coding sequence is TGTGCCAGCAGTCTCAATCTAGCGGAAGCCTACGAGCAGTACTTC. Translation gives CASSLNLAEAYEQYF.

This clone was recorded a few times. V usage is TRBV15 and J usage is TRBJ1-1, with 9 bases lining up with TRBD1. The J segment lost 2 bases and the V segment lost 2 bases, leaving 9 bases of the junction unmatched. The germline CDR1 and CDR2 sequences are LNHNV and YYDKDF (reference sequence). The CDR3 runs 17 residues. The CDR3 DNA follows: TGTGCCACCAGCAGACCCAAGGACAGGGGCGGTAACACTGAAGCTTTCTTT. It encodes CATSRPKDRGGNTEAFF.

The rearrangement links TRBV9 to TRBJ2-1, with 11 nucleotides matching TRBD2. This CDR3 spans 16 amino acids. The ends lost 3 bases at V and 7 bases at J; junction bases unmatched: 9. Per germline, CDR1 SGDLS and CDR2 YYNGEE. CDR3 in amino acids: CASSALLAGGWNEQFF. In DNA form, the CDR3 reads TGTGCCAGCAGCGCCCTGCTAGCGGGAGGTTGGAATGAGCAGTTCTTC.

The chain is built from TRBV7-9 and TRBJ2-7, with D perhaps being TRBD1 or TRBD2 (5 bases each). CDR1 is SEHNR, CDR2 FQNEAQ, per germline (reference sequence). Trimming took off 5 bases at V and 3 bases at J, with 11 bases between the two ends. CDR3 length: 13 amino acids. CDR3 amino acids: CASSERDLYEQYF. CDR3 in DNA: TGTGCCAGCAGCGAAAGGGACCTCTACGAGCAGTACTTC.

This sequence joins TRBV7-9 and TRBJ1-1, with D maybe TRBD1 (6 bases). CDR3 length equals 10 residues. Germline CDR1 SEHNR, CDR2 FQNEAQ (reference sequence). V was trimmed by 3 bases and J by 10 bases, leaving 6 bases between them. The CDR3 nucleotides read TGTGCCAGCAGCTTGGGGGCAGCTTTCTTT. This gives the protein CASSLGAAFF.